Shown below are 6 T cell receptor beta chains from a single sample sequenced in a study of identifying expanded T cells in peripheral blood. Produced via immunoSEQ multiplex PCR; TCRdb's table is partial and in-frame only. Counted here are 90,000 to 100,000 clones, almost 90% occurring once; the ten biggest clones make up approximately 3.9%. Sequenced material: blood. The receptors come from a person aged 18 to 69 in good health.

CDR3 in DNA: TGTGCCAGCAGTTCATTAGCGGGGAACACAGATACGCAGTATTTT. This codes for CASSSLAGNTDTQYF. This chain joins TRBV27 and TRBJ2-3; 8 bases map to TRBD2. Germline V gives CDR1 MNHEY, CDR2 SMNVEV (reference sequence). Unmatched junction bases numbered 5, after V lost 4 bases and J lost 2 bases. The CDR3 totals 15 residues.

CDR3 coding DNA: TGCGCCAGCAGCCCAGGACTAGCGGGAGGATGGGGCACAGATACGCAGTATTTT. Its protein product is CASSPGLAGGWGTDTQYF. The chain couples TRBV5-1 to TRBJ2-3, with 14 nucleotides matching TRBD2. The V gene's germline CDR1 is SGHRS and CDR2 YFSETQ. With 4 bases clipped from V and 1 base from J, the junction kept 8 bases outside the gene matches. The CDR3 is 18 amino acids.

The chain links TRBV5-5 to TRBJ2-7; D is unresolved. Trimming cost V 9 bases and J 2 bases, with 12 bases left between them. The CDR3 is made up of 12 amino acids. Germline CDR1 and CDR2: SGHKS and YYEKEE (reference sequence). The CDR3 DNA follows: TGTGCCACAGGCTTCCTCACCTACGAGCAGTACTTC. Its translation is CATGFLTYEQYF.

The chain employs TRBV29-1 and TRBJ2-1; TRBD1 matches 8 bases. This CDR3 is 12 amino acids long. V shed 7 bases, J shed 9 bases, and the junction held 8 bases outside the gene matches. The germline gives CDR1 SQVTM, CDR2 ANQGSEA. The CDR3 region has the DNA TGCAGCGATGGACAGGGTTTTGGTGAGCAGTTCTTC. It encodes CSDGQGFGEQFF.

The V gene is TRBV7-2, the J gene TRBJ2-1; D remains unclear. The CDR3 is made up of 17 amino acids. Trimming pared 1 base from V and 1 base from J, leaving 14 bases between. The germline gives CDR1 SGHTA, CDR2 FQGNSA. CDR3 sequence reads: CASSLGVGYKSYNEQFF. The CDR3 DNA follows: TGTGCCAGCAGCTTAGGAGTAGGCTATAAGTCCTACAATGAGCAGTTCTTC.

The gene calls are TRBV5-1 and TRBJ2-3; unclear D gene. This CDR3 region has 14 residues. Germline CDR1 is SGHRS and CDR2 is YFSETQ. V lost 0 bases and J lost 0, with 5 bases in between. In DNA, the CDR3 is TGCGCCAGCAGCTTGGGGGAAAGCACAGATACGCAGTATTTT. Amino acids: CASSLGESTDTQYF. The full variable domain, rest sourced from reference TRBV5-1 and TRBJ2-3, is KAGVTQTPRYLIKTRGQQVTLSCSPISGHRSVSWYQQTPGQGLQFLFEYFSETQRNKGNFPGRFSGRQFSNSRSEMNVSTLELGDSALYLCASSLGESTDTQYFGPGTRLTVL.